This T cell receptor beta chain originates from a study of blood T cell repertoires in COVID-19. Study-wide background: Acute-phase and convalescent COVID-19 samples originated in the United States, Italy and Spain.

Authors' processing steps: How many nucleated cells were present was estimated from reference gene primer amplification. Sequencing was performed with immunoSEQ multiplex PCR; in TCRdb, only in-frame clones are kept and a portion is missing. The V and J calls and the clone size are those of that table, but D and trimming were determined from the DNA. The sample lists 110,000 to 150,000 clones; 85% to 90% were seen once. With 8 bases clipped from V and 1 base from J, the junction kept 10 bases outside the gene matches. Germline V gene lookup returns CDR1 SEHNR and CDR2 FQNEAQ (reference sequence). This CDR3 comprises 15 residues.

This chain uses TRBV7-9 with TRBJ1-2, with 7 bases identical to TRBD1. The receptor comes from a woman aged 80 or over with acute or convalescent COVID-19. The sample was peripheral blood. This chain's CDR3 is CASSRDSNLNYGYTF. The CDR3 DNA reads TGTGCCAGCTCCCGGGACAGCAATCTTAACTATGGCTACACCTTC.